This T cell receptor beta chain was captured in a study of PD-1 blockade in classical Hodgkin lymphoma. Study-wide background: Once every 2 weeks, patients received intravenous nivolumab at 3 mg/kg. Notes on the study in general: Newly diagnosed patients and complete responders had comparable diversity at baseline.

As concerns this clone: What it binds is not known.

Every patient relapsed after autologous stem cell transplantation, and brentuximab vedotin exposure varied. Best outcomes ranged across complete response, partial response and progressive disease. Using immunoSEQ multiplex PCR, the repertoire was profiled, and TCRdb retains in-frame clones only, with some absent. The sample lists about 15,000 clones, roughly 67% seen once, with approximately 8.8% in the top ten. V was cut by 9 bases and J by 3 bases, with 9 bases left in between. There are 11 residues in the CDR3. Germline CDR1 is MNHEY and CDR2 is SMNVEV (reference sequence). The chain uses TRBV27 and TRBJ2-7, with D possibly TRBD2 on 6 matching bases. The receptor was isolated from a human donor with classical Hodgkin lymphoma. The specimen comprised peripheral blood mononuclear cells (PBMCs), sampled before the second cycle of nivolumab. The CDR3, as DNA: TGTGCCAGTCGGGGACTCTACGAGCAGTACTTC. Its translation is CASRGLYEQYF.